This passage covers 23 T cell receptor beta chains from one sample sequenced in a study of cytomegalovirus exposure and HLA in healthy donors. Primers included in the PCR were 60 Vbeta and 13 Jbeta primers. Assay: immunoSEQ multiplex PCR; the TCRdb copy retains only in-frame clones and omits some. Of about 140,000 clones in the sample, over 65% were seen once. The specimen sequenced was PBMCs. The receptors derive from a male donor in good health and CMV-seronegative.

This clone came up a few times. The junction differs from germline at one of its ends, possibly a read error. The rearrangement joins TRBV5-8 to TRBJ2-3, with D unclear. This CDR3 region has 15 residues. Per the germline V gene, CDR1 is SGHTS and CDR2 is YDEGEE. The CDR3 DNA is TGTGCCAACAGCTTGTTTAGCCTTAACACAGATACGCAGTATTTT. Translation gives CANSLFSLNTDTQYF. Full variable domain (rest looked up from reference TRBV5-8 and TRBJ2-3): EAGVTQSPTHLIKTRGQQATLRCSPISGHTSVYWYQQALGLGLQFLLWYDEGEERNRGNFPPRFSGRQFPNYSSELNVNALELEDSALYLCANSLFSLNTDTQYFGPGTRLTVL.

The chain has TRBV28 and TRBJ1-2; 7 nucleotides match TRBD1. CDR3 length: 15 amino acids. J was trimmed by 5 bases and V by 6 bases; bases with no gene match: 12. The germline V gene encodes CDR1 MDHEN and CDR2 SYDVKM. CDR3 sequence (DNA): TGTGCCAGCAGCTTAGGGGGCGGGGGACCTTATGGCTACACCTTC. Protein: CASSLGGGGPYGYTF.

The chain uses TRBV5-1 and TRBJ1-4, with D hard to call. Germline CDR1 SGHRS, CDR2 YFSETQ. V lost 1 base to trimming and J lost 5 bases, with 12 bases between them. This CDR3 is built from 15 residues. The CDR3 region has the DNA TGCGCCAGCAGCTTGCGTCAGATACCAAATGAAAAACTGTTTTTT. Translation: CASSLRQIPNEKLFF. Full variable domain (remainder filled in from reference TRBV5-1 and TRBJ1-4): KAGVTQTPRYLIKTRGQQVTLSCSPISGHRSVSWYQQTPGQGLQFLFEYFSETQRNKGNFPGRFSGRQFSNSRSEMNVSTLELGDSALYLCASSLRQIPNEKLFFGSGTQLSVL.

This clone was seen just once. The chain is built from TRBV27 and TRBJ2-1; TRBD2 aligns across 8 bases. This CDR3 has 15 amino acids. CDR1 and CDR2 (germline): MNHEY, SMNVEV (reference sequence). The V gene end was trimmed by 6 bases and the J gene end by 5 bases; junction bases not matched to a gene: 9. In DNA, the CDR3 is TGTGCCAGCAGCGGCGGGAGGTGGCTGGACAATGAGCAGTTCTTC. This translates into CASSGGRWLDNEQFF.

The chain has TRBV9 and TRBJ1-2; D not certain. Germline V lookup: CDR1 SGDLS, CDR2 YYNGEE. This CDR3 spans 13 amino acids. V lost 0 bases, J lost 8 bases, and 11 bases lay in between. CDR3 sequence reads: CASSVVPSGGYTF. In DNA, the CDR3 is TGTGCCAGCAGCGTAGTTCCCTCAGGAGGCTACACCTTC.

For the CDR3, the DNA is TGTGCCTGGAGTTGGACAGCCTCCTACGAGCAGTACTTC. Protein sequence: CAWSWTASYEQYF. The rearrangement links TRBV30 to TRBJ2-7; D perhaps matches TRBD1 (6 bases). The CDR3 runs 13 residues. Trimming took 2 bases from V and 0 from J, leaving 8 bases between them. The germline V gene has CDR1 GTSNPN and CDR2 SVGIG (reference sequence).

The chain recombines TRBV14 with TRBJ2-7; D uncertain. This CDR3 contains 12 residues. The V end was cut by 4 bases, the J end by 6 bases, with 10 bases between. Germline CDR1 reads SGHDN; CDR2 reads FVKESK. The CDR3 sequence: CASSPPSGEQYF. CDR3 coding DNA: TGTGCCAGCAGCCCTCCTTCAGGCGAGCAGTACTTC. Drawing the rest from reference TRBV14 and TRBJ2-7, the complete variable domain is EAGVTQFPSHSVIEKGQTVTLRCDPISGHDNLYWYRRVMGKEIKFLLHFVKESKQDESGMPNNRFLAERTGGTYSTLKVQPAELEDSGVYFCASSPPSGEQYFGPGTRLTVT.

V is TRBV27 and J is TRBJ2-5, with D perhaps matching TRBD2 (7 bases). Germline V gene sequence: CDR1 MNHEY, CDR2 SMNVEV (reference sequence). Trimming took 7 bases from V and 11 from J, leaving 14 bases between them. This CDR3 is 11 amino acids long. For the CDR3, the DNA is TGTGCCAGCACCGCTGGGGGGGCGCAGTACTTC. Its protein is CASTAGGAQYF.

The CDR3 coding sequence is TGCGCCAGCAGTCTGATTCCTGAAAGTCGTAGAGATACGCAGTATTTT. This codes for CASSLIPESRRDTQYF. The V and J genes are TRBV5-1 and TRBJ2-3; D unresolved. The CDR3 spans 16 residues. V lost 5 bases to trimming and J lost 5 bases, with 21 bases between them. Germline lookup yields CDR1 SGHRS and CDR2 YFSETQ.

The chain combines TRBV4-3 with TRBJ1-3; D not certain. Between the trimmed V and J ends, which lost 4 bases and 2 bases, there was a span of 12 bases. CDR1 and CDR2 from the germline V gene are LGHNA and YSLEER. The CDR3 totals 15 residues. The CDR3 reads CASSLLEDPGNTIYF. For the CDR3, the DNA is TGCGCCAGCAGCCTACTGGAGGATCCTGGAAACACCATATATTTT.

V usage is TRBV7-9 and J usage is TRBJ2-5; D may be TRBD1 (6 bases). Matching the DNA end better, TRBJ2-7 makes the J call doubtful. Germline V gives CDR1 SEHNR, CDR2 FQNEAQ (reference sequence). This CDR3 has 12 amino acids. CDR3 nucleotide sequence: TGTGCCGGGGGAAAGGACAGCTACGAGCAGTACTTC. It encodes CAGGKDSYEQYF.

This sequence joins TRBV5-8 and TRBJ2-4; 7 bases align to TRBD1. The germline V gene encodes CDR1 SGHTS and CDR2 YDEGEE. The CDR3 has 14 residues. V lost 4 bases to trimming and J lost 7 bases; unmatched junction nucleotides: 8. The DNA for the CDR3 is TGTGCCAGCAGCCCCCCGGGACAGAGGAACATTCAGTACTTC. This codes for CASSPPGQRNIQYF. Full variable domain (remainder filled in from reference TRBV5-8 and TRBJ2-4): EAGVTQSPTHLIKTRGQQATLRCSPISGHTSVYWYQQALGLGLQFLLWYDEGEERNRGNFPPRFSGRQFPNYSSELNVNALELEDSALYLCASSPPGQRNIQYFGAGTRLSVL.

The rearrangement joins TRBV13 to TRBJ2-5, with 11 bases fitting TRBD1. The V and J ends lost 7 bases and 4 bases, in that order; junction bases with no gene match: 17. CDR3 size: 18 residues. Germline V lookup: CDR1 PRHDT, CDR2 FYEKMQ (reference sequence). CDR3 residues: CASTFTGTGGTLVETQYF. In DNA form, the CDR3 reads TGTGCCAGCACCTTCACCGGGACAGGGGGAACTCTAGTAGAGACCCAGTACTTC.

The CDR3 DNA sequence: TGTGCCAGCAGCTTAACGGGAGTGGGTTACGAGCAGTACTTC. This translates into CASSLTGVGYEQYF. The chain is built from TRBV7-3 and TRBJ2-7; tentatively, D is TRBD2 (5 bases). The CDR3 runs 14 residues. The V gene's germline CDR1 is SGHTA and CDR2 FQGTGA. Trimming took off 0 bases at V and 4 bases at J, with 10 bases between the two ends.

The chain carries TRBV27 and TRBJ2-2, with unresolved D. Germline CDR1 reads MNHEY; CDR2 reads SMNVEV (reference sequence). The CDR3 sequence is 13 residues long. Trimming pared 5 bases from V and 6 bases from J, leaving 10 bases between. CDR3 coding DNA: TGTGCCAGCAGTCCACAGTGGTCCGGGGAGCTGTTTTTT. Amino acid sequence: CASSPQWSGELFF.

The rearrangement joins TRBV29-1 to TRBJ2-5; D possibly corresponds to TRBD2 (6 bases). With 3 bases removed from V and 0 bases from J, the gap between germline ends came to 8 bases. Germline V gives CDR1 SQVTM, CDR2 ANQGSEA. The CDR3 has 13 amino acids. Here the CDR3 DNA reads TGCAGCGTTGATACGGGGGACCAAGAGACCCAGTACTTC. Its translation: CSVDTGDQETQYF.

The rearrangement uses TRBV6-4 and TRBJ2-1; D may be TRBD2 (6 bases). Trimming removed 2 bases from V and 6 bases from J, with 14 bases in between. This CDR3 is built from 15 residues. Germline V gene sequence: CDR1 MRHNA, CDR2 SNTAGT. For the CDR3, the DNA is TGTGCCAGCAGTGACGAAGGTGCGGGGTTCAATGAGCAGTTCTTC. Its protein product is CASSDEGAGFNEQFF.

This chain uses TRBV7-6 with TRBJ2-7; TRBD1 aligns across 7 bases. This CDR3 has 16 amino acids. In germline, CDR1 is SGHVS, CDR2 FNYEAQ. J was trimmed by 5 bases and V by 2 bases; bases with no gene match: 12. The CDR3 loop reads CASSLLRGGFRNEQYF. As DNA, the CDR3 is TGTGCCAGCAGCTTACTTCGAGGGGGCTTTCGGAACGAGCAGTACTTC. The complete variable domain, with remaining parts taken from reference TRBV7-6 and TRBJ2-7, reads GAGVSQSPRYKVTKRGQDVALRCDPISGHVSLYWYRQALGQGPEFLTYFNYEAQQDKSGLPNDRFSAERPEGSISTLTIQRTEQRDSAMYRCASSLLRGGFRNEQYFGPGTRLTVT.

This sequence joins TRBV7-9 and TRBJ2-5; 7 bases are shared with TRBD2. Per the germline V gene, CDR1 is SEHNR and CDR2 is FQNEAQ (reference sequence). This CDR3 is 16 amino acids long. The trim removed 5 bases at V and 4 bases at J, leaving 13 bases unmatched. The CDR3 reads CASSTDGQGGRETQYF. CDR3 DNA sequence: TGTGCCAGCAGCACCGATGGGCAGGGAGGGCGAGAGACCCAGTACTTC.

The rearrangement joins TRBV7-8 to TRBJ1-5; D unresolved. This CDR3 is built from 14 residues. Between the trimmed V and J ends, which lost 9 bases and 1 base, there was a span of 13 bases. The germline CDR1 and CDR2 sequences are SGHVS and FQNEAQ. The CDR3 region is CASQDGVSNQPQHF. The CDR3 bases are TGTGCCAGTCAAGACGGGGTCAGCAATCAGCCCCAGCATTTT. Combining the CDR3 with reference TRBV7-8 and TRBJ1-5 gives the whole variable domain GAGVSQSPRYKVAKRGQDVALRCDPISGHVSLFWYQQALGQGPEFLTYFQNEAQLDKSGLPSDRFFAERPEGSVSTLKIQRTQQEDSAVYLCASQDGVSNQPQHFGDGTRLSIL.

The J gene is TRBJ2-1, the V gene TRBV5-1; D is unclear. The germline CDR1 and CDR2 sequences are SGHRS and YFSETQ. V dropped 0 bases and J dropped 5 bases, with 6 bases sitting between them. The CDR3 length is 13 residues. CDR3 sequence (DNA): TGCGCCAGCAGCTTGGTTAGTGACAATGAGCAGTTCTTC. It translates to CASSLVSDNEQFF.

This chain connects TRBV4-2 to TRBJ2-2; D possibly corresponds to TRBD1 (6 bases). Per the germline V gene, CDR1 is LGHNA and CDR2 is YNFKEQ. The length of the CDR3 is 15 residues. V was pared by 3 bases and J by 3 bases, with 11 bases between. The CDR3 loop is CASSQETGYTGELFF. In nucleotides, the CDR3 is TGTGCCAGCAGCCAGGAGACAGGCTACACCGGGGAGCTGTTTTTT.

The rearrangement joins TRBV19 to TRBJ2-7; 8 nucleotides align to TRBD1. Trimming took 4 bases from V and 0 from J; bases not matched to a gene: 8. The CDR3 is 16 residues long. Germline V gene lookup returns CDR1 LNHDA and CDR2 SQIVND (reference sequence). In DNA, the CDR3 is TGTGCCAGTAGTAAATTCGGGACAGGTGCCTCCTACGAGCAGTACTTC. It encodes CASSKFGTGASYEQYF.